This T cell receptor beta chain was recovered during a study of blood T cell repertoires in COVID-19. TCRdb's table, derived via immunoSEQ multiplex PCR, lists solely in-frame clones and lacks some. Of over 250,000 clones in the sample, approximately 90% were seen once. Germline-derived CDR1 and CDR2 are MGHDK and SYGVNS. V was cut by 1 base and J by 7 bases, with 8 bases left in between. The CDR3 is 14 amino acids. The sample taken for sequencing was peripheral blood. This sequence originates from a middle-aged woman who had recovered from COVID-19. V and J are TRBV25-1 and TRBJ1-6; possibly TRBD1 for D (5 bases). The CDR3 DNA follows: TGTGCCAGCAGTGAATCAGGGCCCAATTCACCCCTCCACTTT. Its protein product is CASSESGPNSPLHF.